This T cell receptor (beta chain) was obtained from a study of vaccination and CD4 T cells after COVID-19. Whole-study context: The study collected post-vaccine samples a median approximately 70 days after dose two, with a range of 14 to 241.

This clonotype has just a few counts. Antigen specificity is unknown. The treatment denotes: approximately nine-day PBMC culture with coronavirus spike peptide pools or control peptides (ViraFEST assay). After being plated at over 1.5 million per well, PBMCs were cultured with 9 to 10 IU/ml IL-2 and 8.5 to 10 ug/ml peptide pools. Cultured CD4+ T-cell DNA underwent Oncomine TCR Beta short-read sequencing. TCRdb re-analysed the PCR reads in MiXCR, keeping a single row per CDR3 protein. The data hold about 16,000 distinct CDR3 sequences, with about 50% observed a single time. The TCR comes from a human donor who had recovered from COVID-19. The sequenced material came from CD4+ T cells from blood, cultured in vitro.

CDR3 loop: CASSPGLAEYNEQFF. As DNA, the CDR3 is TGTGCCAGCTCCCCGGGACTAGCGGAGTACAATGAGCAGTTCTTC. The genes are TRBV9 and TRBJ2-1; 11 bases are a match to TRBD2. This CDR3 contains 15 residues. The V gene's germline CDR1 is SGDLS and CDR2 YYNGEE. V lost 7 bases, J lost 4 bases, and 7 bases stayed unmatched.